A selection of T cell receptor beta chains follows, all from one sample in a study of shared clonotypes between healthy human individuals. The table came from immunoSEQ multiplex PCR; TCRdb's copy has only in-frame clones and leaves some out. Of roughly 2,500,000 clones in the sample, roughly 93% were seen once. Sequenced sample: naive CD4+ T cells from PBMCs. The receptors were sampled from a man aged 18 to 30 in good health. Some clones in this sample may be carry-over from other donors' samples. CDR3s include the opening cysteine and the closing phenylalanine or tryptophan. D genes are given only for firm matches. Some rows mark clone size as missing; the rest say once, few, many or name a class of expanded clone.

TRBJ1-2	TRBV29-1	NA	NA	CSAAVDGGYTF	TGCAGCGCTGCGGTGGATGGTGGCTACACCTTC
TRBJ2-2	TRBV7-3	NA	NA	CASSLSGRNTGELFF	TGTGCCAGCAGCTTAAGTGGGCGGAACACCGGGGAGCTGTTTTTT
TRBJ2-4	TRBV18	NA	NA	CASSPPMRWTDAMGINIQYF	TGTGCCAGCTCACCACCTATGAGGTGGACGGACGCGATGGGGATAAACATTCAGTACTTC
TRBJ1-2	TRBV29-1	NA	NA	CSVEEQGLYGYTF	TGCAGCGTTGAGGAACAGGGCCTCTATGGCTACACCTTC
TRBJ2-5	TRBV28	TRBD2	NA	CASSIQAGVGETQYF	TGTGCCAGCAGCATCCAAGCGGGAGTAGGAGAGACCCAGTACTTC
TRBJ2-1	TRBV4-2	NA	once	CASSQEAGSSYNEQFF	TGTGCCAGCAGCCAAGAGGCAGGGAGCTCCTACAATGAGCAGTTCTTC
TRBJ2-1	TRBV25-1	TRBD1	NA	CASSEGSGTGNEQFF	TGTGCCAGCAGTGAAGGATCCGGGACAGGGAATGAGCAGTTCTTC
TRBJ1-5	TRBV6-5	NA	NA	CASMRGLGLNQPQHF	TGTGCCAGCATGAGGGGTCTGGGACTCAATCAGCCCCAGCATTTT
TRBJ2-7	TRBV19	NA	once	CASSDTDYEQYF	TGTGCCAGTAGCGACACGGACTACGAGCAGTACTTC
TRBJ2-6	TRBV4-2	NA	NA	CASSQPRGERSASGANVLTF	TGTGCCAGCAGCCAACCGAGGGGCGAGCGGAGCGCCTCTGGGGCCAACGTCCTGACTTTC
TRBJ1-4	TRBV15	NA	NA	CATSRERLGNAKEKLFF	TGTGCCACCAGCAGAGAGAGGTTGGGAAACGCGAAGGAAAAACTGTTTTTT
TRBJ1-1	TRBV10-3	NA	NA	CAISEVSAREAFF	TGTGCCATCAGTGAGGTTTCTGCCCGTGAAGCTTTCTTT
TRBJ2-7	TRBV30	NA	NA	CAWSGLLAYEQYF	TGTGCCTGGAGTGGACTGTTGGCCTACGAGCAGTACTTC
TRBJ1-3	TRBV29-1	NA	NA	CSVHRLSGNTIYF	TGCAGCGTACACAGACTCTCTGGAAACACCATATATTTT
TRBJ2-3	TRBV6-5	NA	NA	CASRASASMDTQYF	TGTGCCAGCAGAGCGAGCGCTAGTATGGATACGCAGTATTTT
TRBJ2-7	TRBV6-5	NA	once	CAVLDRTTYEQYF	TGTGCCGTGCTCGACCGGACAACCTACGAGCAGTACTTC
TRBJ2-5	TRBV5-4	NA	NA	CASSSRWGPRTQYF	TGTGCCAGCAGTTCGCGATGGGGGCCTCGGACCCAGTACTTC
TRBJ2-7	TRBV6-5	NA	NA	CASSRPQQPYEQYF	TGTGCCAGCAGTCGTCCACAGCAACCCTACGAGCAGTACTTC
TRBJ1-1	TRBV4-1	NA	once	CASSQPARGNTEAFF	TGCGCCAGCAGCCAACCCGCCCGGGGAAACACTGAAGCTTTCTTT
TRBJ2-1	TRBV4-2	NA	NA	CASRHSSRDGSYNEQFF	TGTGCCAGCAGACATTCATCCCGGGACGGCTCCTACAATGAGCAGTTCTTC
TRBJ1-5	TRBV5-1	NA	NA	CASSPQREPNQPQHF	TGCGCCAGCAGCCCCCAAAGGGAGCCCAATCAGCCCCAGCATTTT
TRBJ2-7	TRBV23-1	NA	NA	CASSPPRGRPSSSYEQYF	TGCGCCAGCAGTCCCCCAAGAGGGCGGCCCTCAAGCTCCTACGAGCAGTACTTC
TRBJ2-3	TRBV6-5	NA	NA	CASSSVRVSSTDTQYF	TGTGCCAGCAGTTCGGTCAGGGTCTCTAGCACAGATACGCAGTATTTT
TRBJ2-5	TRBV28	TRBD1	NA	CASSFRGYYEETQYF	TGTGCCAGCAGTTTCAGGGGGTACTACGAAGAGACCCAGTACTTC
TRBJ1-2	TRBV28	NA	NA	CASRSGTNYGYTF	TGTGCCAGCAGATCCGGGACCAACTATGGCTACACCTTC
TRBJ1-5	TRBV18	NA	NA	CASSPGGLNQPQHF	TGTGCCAGCTCACCGGGCGGACTCAATCAGCCCCAGCATTTT
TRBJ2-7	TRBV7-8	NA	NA	CASSLSGGHEQYF	TGTGCCAGCAGCTTATCCGGGGGTCACGAGCAGTACTTC
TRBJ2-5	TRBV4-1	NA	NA	CASSRAREETQYF	TGCGCCAGCAGCCGAGCTCGAGAAGAGACCCAGTACTTC
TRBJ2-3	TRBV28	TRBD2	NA	CASSLSGSGTDTQYF	TGTGCCAGCAGTCTCAGCGGGAGCGGCACAGATACGCAGTATTTT
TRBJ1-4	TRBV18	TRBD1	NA	CASSPSAGTGNEKLFF	TGTGCCAGCTCACCCTCCGCCGGGACAGGGAATGAAAAACTGTTTTTT
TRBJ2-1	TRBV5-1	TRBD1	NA	CASSLPLGQGSYNEQFF	TGCGCCAGCAGCTTGCCCCTCGGACAGGGGTCCTACAATGAGCAGTTCTTC
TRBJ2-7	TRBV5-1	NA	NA	CASSIWTTYEQYF	TGCGCCAGCAGCATCTGGACGACCTACGAGCAGTACTTC
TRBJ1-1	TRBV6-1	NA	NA	CASSEPQTRGAFF	TGTGCCAGCAGTGAACCCCAGACAAGAGGGGCCTTCTTT
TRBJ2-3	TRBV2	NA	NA	CASREEGTQYF	TGTGCCAGCAGGGAAGAGGGTACGCAGTATTTT
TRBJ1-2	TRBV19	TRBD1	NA	CASGEVDRVWLGYTF	TGTGCCAGTGGAGAAGTAGACAGGGTTTGGCTTGGCTACACCTTC